What follows is one TCR beta chain and its context. There is no known antigen for this receptor. The record has no base qualities; no much larger clone is one base away. A total of 25 to 35 patients with locally advanced or metastatic urothelial carcinoma, treated at Memorial Sloan Kettering on a trial protocol, made up the cohort. Peripheral blood mononuclear cells were collected from each patient pretreatment and during treatment, giving between 1 and 8 total time points per patient. The Qiagen DNeasy Blood extraction kit was used to purify genomic DNA from total PBMCs and tumor samples. Collected pretreatment and during treatment, PBMCs were isolated and stored as previously described. Synthetic TCR analog templates were spiked into each PCR so that absolute template abundance could be estimated from read counts. The immunoSEQ assay used bias-controlled V and J gene primers to amplify TCRbeta CDR3 regions from genomic DNA. Sequencing of rearranged TCRbeta segments was done at approximately 20X coverage. On the authors' methods: Sequencing errors were corrected by clustering and CDR3s were annotated against IMGT to assign V, D and J genes. Out-of-frame and stop-codon sequences were excluded, and only productive TCRbeta rearrangements were used in downstream analyses. Clonality was computed as one minus Shannon entropy normalized by the log of the number of unique productive sequences. Fisher's exact test with Benjamini-Hochberg correction, at a threshold of adjusted p below 0.01, was used to find clones that differed between time points or between blood and tumor. TCRdb's version of the immuneACCESS table is confined to in-frame rearrangements and falls short of the full clone set. An unresolved V gene accounts for under half of the shortfall where checked; the remainder is of unknown origin. Clone size and V and J calls were adopted from that table, with D and trimming inferred from the DNA. The sample has about 110,000 clones on record, about 85% of them singletons. The ten largest account for 2.4% of the sample.

The data were obtained in a study of PD-L1 blockade in urothelial cancer (dated by TCRdb to about 2017). For the study in its entirety: Therapy was started in the mid-2010s for all patients, and atezolizumab 1,200 mg was administered intravenously every 3 weeks. Pretreatment blood TCR-seq was available for nearly 30 patients, at least one posttreatment blood collection was obtained for around 25 patients, and tumor TCR-seq was available for around 25 patients. Durable clinical benefit meant progression-free survival longer than 6 months, and TCR features were also tested against progression-free and overall survival. TCR sequencing covered pretreatment tumor samples and matched, serially collected peripheral blood taken before and after atezolizumab treatment. About nine tenths of the roughly 29 patients were identified as males with urothelial cancer of bladder origin, and a prior smoking history was reported by 18 of 29 patients. Durable clinical benefit was achieved by nine patients but not by the remaining 20. Patients had an ECOG performance status of 0 or 1 and had received between 0 and 3 prior chemotherapy regimens. The study was an exploratory multi-omic analysis of somatic, immune and clinical correlates of response to PD-L1 blockade with atezolizumab in urothelial cancer. Blood samples were analyzed at two time points: 3 weeks after treatment start (second dose) and 6 weeks after treatment start. Whole exome sequencing and RNA sequencing of pretreatment tumors were performed alongside TCR sequencing in the same patients. Blood samples gave a median of around 130,000 T cells and tens of thousands of unique TCRs, with a median clonality of about 0.078.

Study-level results and caveats: A pretreatment peripheral blood TCR clonality below the median was linked to improved progression-free and overall survival. Greater expansion of tumor-associated TCR clones in peripheral blood 3 weeks after the start of treatment was observed in patients with durable benefit (n of about 20, p = 0.022). Because the sample size was small (n ≈ 30) and many exploratory analyses were performed, the results are intended to be hypothesis-generating.

The specimen was PBMCs, collected around atezolizumab (anti-PD-L1) treatment. This sequence was found in a man in his fifties or sixties with urothelial cancer.

Here the CDR3 is given as CASSLATGGSGYTF. The DNA reads TGTGCCAGCAGCTTAGCTACAGGGGGAAGCGGCTACACCTTC. The sequence links TRBV11-2 to TRBJ1-2; the central 8 bases match TRBD1. Trimming accounts for 1 base at V and 8 bases at J, while the number of junction bases matched to no gene is 6. The cysteine opens and the phenylalanine closes a CDR3 of 14 amino acids. Only the CDR3 region is kept as DNA, spanning 42 bases read in frame from base 1. CDR1 SGHAT and CDR2 FQNNGV are derived from the germline V gene.